This TCR beta chain was identified during a study of CD8 T cells in ankylosing spondylitis (dated by TCRdb to the late 2010s). Background on the whole study: The study set out to find disease-linked TCR variants by profiling T cell receptor beta repertoires in ankylosing spondylitis patients and healthy donors. The full study cohort comprised 20 to 25 ankylosing spondylitis patients and 110 or so healthy donors. Peripheral blood was sampled, and synovial fluid was also collected from ankylosing spondylitis patients.

Overall study outcomes, separate from this receptor: Some of the motif variants had been reported before in the synovial fluid and blood of reactive arthritis patients, a finding that suggests common disease-initiation mechanisms. The disease-linked clones showed a CD8+ phenotype and occurred at relatively low frequencies in peripheral blood. Blood from ankylosing spondylitis patients appeared to be characterized by a TCR beta motif composed of roughly 8 highly homologous amino acid variants. The disease-linked clones were reported to be significantly enriched in matched synovial fluid samples from ankylosing spondylitis patients.

Via the germline V gene, CDR1 is SGHRS and CDR2 YFSETQ. Relative to germline, V is missing 0 bases and J is missing 1 base, with 3 bases of the junction outside any gene match. The CDR3 goes from the cysteine to the phenylalanine over 16 residues. Solely the CDR3 DNA is kept, with 48 bases framed from the first base. Sequenced on an Illumina HiSeq 2500. Quantitative 5'-RACE with molecular barcodes was the method used to prepare the TCR beta libraries. As for the original processing: Disease-linked TCR variants were identified with a new computational method built on a probabilistic model of VDJ rearrangement. TCRdb redid the processing of the public reads, applying fastp at Q25 and MiXCR, and retained in-frame beta chains. Identical CDR3 protein sequences are pooled into one entry, listed with their most common genes and DNA. These V and J calls rely on TCRdb rather than the paper's analysis. In this sample the table shows a few hundred thousand distinct CDR3 sequences, about 19% of which occur a single time. The ten largest clonotypes hold 7.5% to 9.5% of the sample.

On this clonotype: There is no known antigen for this receptor. No base quality values were provided; no much bigger clone lies one nucleotide off.

Sample: blood, either unsorted or a sorted T cell fraction (not recorded which). Recombination linked TRBV5-1 to TRBJ2-3, with 9 bases aligning to TRBD2. This sequence was found in a male donor with ankylosing spondylitis or in good health (not recorded which). The CDR3 protein is CASSLEVAGGTDTQYF. The DNA reads as follows: TGCGCCAGCAGCTTGGAAGTAGCGGGGGGCACAGATACGCAGTATTTT. The full variable domain, with segments outside the CDR3 supplied by the reference TRBV5-1 and TRBJ2-3 proteins, appears as KAGVTQTPRYLIKTRGQQVTLSCSPISGHRSVSWYQQTPGQGLQFLFEYFSETQRNKGNFPGRFSGRQFSNSRSEMNVSTLELGDSALYLCASSLEVAGGTDTQYFGPGTRLTVL.